These 16 T cell receptor beta chains were all obtained from the same sample, sequenced in a study of cytomegalovirus exposure and HLA in healthy donors. The primer mix had 60 Vbeta and 13 Jbeta primers. Repertoires were generated with immunoSEQ multiplex PCR, while TCRdb's copy carries only in-frame clones and drops some. The sample consists of more than 250,000 clones, around nine tenths of them appearing once. Source material: PBMCs. These receptors originate from a woman aged 18-29 years in good health and CMV-seronegative.

This chain uses TRBV21-1 with TRBJ2-3; the table's D call of TRBD1 was not tested on the DNA. TRBV21-1 corresponds to a pseudogene. This CDR3 spans 15 amino acids. The CDR3, as DNA: TGTGCCAGCAGCAGATCGACAGGGGACGAAGATACGCAGTATTTT. Protein: CASSRSTGDEDTQYF.

V and J are TRBV4-2 and TRBJ1-2; unclear D gene. CDR1 is LGHNA, CDR2 YNFKEQ, per germline. This CDR3 is 14 amino acids long. V lost 4 bases and J 3 bases, leaving 12 bases between the germline ends. The chain's CDR3 is CASSREEGDYGYTF. The CDR3 bases are TGTGCCAGCAGCCGGGAGGAGGGTGACTATGGCTACACCTTC.

J is TRBJ2-1 and V is TRBV2; TRBD1 matches 7 bases. Germline V CDR1 and CDR2: SNHLY, FYNNEI. This CDR3 has 16 residues. V was clipped by 6 bases and J by 0 bases; unmatched bases: 8. The CDR3 DNA reads as TGTGCCAGCAGCGGAACAGGGGTGGGCTCCTACAATGAGCAGTTCTTC. Its translation is CASSGTGVGSYNEQFF.

The chain uses TRBV27 and TRBJ1-1, with 8 bases lining up with TRBD1. V lost 6 bases, J lost 4 bases, and 4 bases stayed unmatched. The CDR3 consists of 13 residues. Germline V CDR1 and CDR2: MNHEY, SMNVEV (reference sequence). Here the CDR3 reads CASRTDRVTEAFF. The CDR3 DNA follows: TGTGCCAGCAGGACGGACAGGGTCACTGAAGCTTTCTTT.

A remark on this clone: This same CDR3 is encoded by further DNA sequences in the sample. This chain uses TRBV4-1 with TRBJ1-1, with a weak D call TRBD1 (5 bases). The CDR3 spans 15 residues. V lost 2 bases and J lost 0, with 10 bases in between. Germline assignment: CDR1 MGHRA and CDR2 YSYEKL. The CDR3: CASSQQGIMNTEAFF. The CDR3 DNA reads TGCGCCAGCAGCCAACAGGGTATAATGAACACTGAAGCTTTCTTT.

The chain combines TRBV11-2 with TRBJ1-1, with 9 positions matching TRBD1. This CDR3 spans 14 amino acids. Per the germline V gene, CDR1 is SGHAT and CDR2 is FQNNGV. The V gene end was trimmed by 4 bases and the J gene end by 3 bases; junction bases not matched to a gene: 3. The CDR3 region is CASSWRQGDTEAFF. The CDR3 DNA follows: TGTGCCAGCAGCTGGAGACAGGGGGACACTGAAGCTTTCTTT.

The rearrangement links TRBV5-4 to TRBJ1-2; possibly TRBD1 for D (5 bases). V gave up 4 bases and J gave up 6 bases, with 7 bases separating them. From germline, CDR1 is SGHNT and CDR2 YYREEE (reference sequence). The CDR3 extends over 11 amino acids. For the CDR3, the DNA is TGTGCCAGCAGCCAGGGAAATGGCTACACCTTC. Its protein is CASSQGNGYTF.

The chain couples TRBV5-4 to TRBJ1-1; 8 positions agree with TRBD1. The CDR3 extends over 16 amino acids. V shed 5 bases, J shed 1 base, and the junction held 10 bases outside the gene matches. CDR1 and CDR2 from the germline V gene are SGHNT and YYREEE (reference sequence). The CDR3 DNA follows: TGTGCCAGCAGTCCAGCCGCCGGGACAGGGAACACTGAAGCTTTCTTT. Amino acids: CASSPAAGTGNTEAFF.

Comments on this clone: The sample carries other DNA sequences with the same CDR3. The V call is TRBV5-1, the J call TRBJ2-7, with 9 bases matching TRBD1. CDR1 SGHRS and CDR2 YFSETQ come from the germline V gene. The CDR3 contains 14 residues. Germline trimming cut 4 bases from V and 3 bases from J; bases unmatched to any gene: 5. The CDR3 loop is CASSPGQGGYEQYF. The CDR3 DNA follows: TGCGCCAGCAGCCCGGGACAGGGAGGCTACGAGCAGTACTTC. The full variable domain, in which reference TRBV5-1 and TRBJ2-7 provide the parts outside the CDR3, is KAGVTQTPRYLIKTRGQQVTLSCSPISGHRSVSWYQQTPGQGLQFLFEYFSETQRNKGNFPGRFSGRQFSNSRSEMNVSTLELGDSALYLCASSPGQGGYEQYFGPGTRLTVT.

The CDR3 sequence: CASLDRVGVNEQFF. Written as DNA, the CDR3 is TGTGCCAGCTTGGACAGGGTGGGGGTGAATGAGCAGTTCTTC. The V gene is TRBV2, the J gene TRBJ2-1; 8 positions agree with TRBD1. The CDR3 spans 14 residues. The V segment lost 8 bases and the J segment 7 bases; nucleotides outside the gene matches: 10. The germline CDR1 and CDR2 sequences are SNHLY and FYNNEI.

J is TRBJ2-1 and V is TRBV2, with 9 bases lining up with TRBD1. V was pared by 3 bases and J by 6 bases, with 6 bases of the junction left unmatched. This CDR3 is 15 amino acids long. Per the germline V gene, CDR1 is SNHLY and CDR2 is FYNNEI. The CDR3 DNA reads as TGTGCCAGCAGTGAGGGACAGGGTCCCTCCAATGAGCAGTTCTTC. It encodes CASSEGQGPSNEQFF.

V usage is TRBV2 and J usage is TRBJ2-3; TRBD2 agrees at 14 bases. The germline gives CDR1 SNHLY, CDR2 FYNNEI. The CDR3 spans 16 residues. Trimming cost V 10 bases and J 4 bases; bases outside gene matches: 10. CDR3 sequence: CATPWTSGGRSDTQYF. CDR3 nucleotide sequence: TGTGCCACCCCCTGGACTAGCGGGGGGAGATCAGATACGCAGTATTTT.

The chain couples TRBV7-2 to TRBJ2-5, with TRBD2 matching 13 bases. This CDR3 is built from 17 residues. The germline CDR1 and CDR2 sequences are SGHTA and FQGNSA. After removal of 4 bases from V and 5 bases from J, the junction contained 10 bases not matched to a gene. The CDR3 DNA is TGTGCCAGCAGCTCTCCGCGGACTAGCGGGGGTTCCGAGACCCAGTACTTC. Translated: CASSSPRTSGGSETQYF.

The chain combines TRBV7-6 with TRBJ1-2; TRBD1 is a possible D gene (6 bases). Trimming stripped 1 base from V and 6 bases from J, with 12 bases between. Germline V CDR1 and CDR2: SGHVS, FNYEAQ. The CDR3 is 14 amino acids. The DNA of the CDR3 is TGTGCCAGCAGCTTAGGGCAGGGGTTTCATGGCTACACCTTC. It specifies CASSLGQGFHGYTF.

The chain carries TRBV27 and TRBJ2-1, with a possible D match to TRBD1 (5 bases). The CDR3 spans 13 residues. The V end was cut by 5 bases, the J end by 9 bases, with 14 bases between. Germline CDR1 and CDR2: MNHEY and SMNVEV (reference sequence). In DNA form, the CDR3 reads TGTGCCAGCAGTCCCCCTCAGGGCGGTGAGCAGTTCTTC. It codes for CASSPPQGGEQFF.

This rearrangement joins TRBV6-6 to TRBJ1-1; 7 bases line up with TRBD1. The CDR3 runs 12 residues. The germline gives CDR1 MNHNY, CDR2 SVGAGI (reference sequence). V shed 5 bases and J 7 bases; nucleotides not matched to a gene: 4. The CDR3 DNA sequence: TGTGCCAGCAGTCCTAGGGACAGTGAAGCTTTCTTT. Amino acids: CASSPRDSEAFF.